The rows below give T cell receptor beta chains drawn from one sample of a study of read filtering for tumor transcriptome and immune sequencing. One entry per CDR3 protein results from TCRdb running MiXCR on the reads. The sample shows 75,000 to 90,000 distinct CDR3 sequences, about 12% of them seen only once. Input material: a population of CD138-negative cells sorted from bone marrow. The origin of the receptors is a donor at least 40 years old with multiple myeloma. Both conserved end residues are part of each CDR3. The order of the fields is V gene, clone size, D gene, J gene, CDR3 DNA, CDR3 protein. The D gene is left open where the match is weak. Expanded clones are given a class, and other clones once, few, many or no size at all.

v_gene: TRBV2; abundance: many; d_gene: -; j_gene: TRBJ2-7; CDR3nt: TGTGCCAGCAGTGAACCCTTGACAAAGCAGTACTTC; CDR3aa: CASSEPLTKQYF
v_gene: TRBV6-5; abundance: many; d_gene: -; j_gene: TRBJ1-6; CDR3nt: TGTGCCACCCTCGACACCGGACAGTCCAATAATTCACCCCTCCACTTT; CDR3aa: CATLDTGQSNNSPLHF
v_gene: TRBV4-1; abundance: many; d_gene: -; j_gene: TRBJ2-5; CDR3nt: TGCGCCAGCAGCCAAGAAGGGGCAGTCCAAGAGACCCAGTACTTC; CDR3aa: CASSQEGAVQETQYF
v_gene: TRBV5-1; abundance: many; d_gene: -; j_gene: TRBJ2-3; CDR3nt: TGCGCCAGCAGCGCCTCTACCTTCACAGATACGCAGTATTTT; CDR3aa: CASSASTFTDTQYF
v_gene: TRBV4-1; abundance: many; d_gene: -; j_gene: TRBJ1-4; CDR3nt: TGCGCCAGCAGCCCAGAAGGAGGCCTGGTGGGTGAAAAACTGTTTTTT; CDR3aa: CASSPEGGLVGEKLFF
v_gene: TRBV5-1; abundance: many; d_gene: -; j_gene: TRBJ2-7; CDR3nt: TGCGCCAGCAGCTTGGACCCAAGCTCCGAGCAGTACTTC; CDR3aa: CASSLDPSSEQYF
v_gene: TRBV2; abundance: -; d_gene: -; j_gene: TRBJ2-5; CDR3nt: TGTGCCAGCAGTGGGACCCAAGAGACCCAGTACTTC; CDR3aa: CASSGTQETQYF
v_gene: TRBV7-9; abundance: many; d_gene: TRBD2; j_gene: TRBJ2-3; CDR3nt: TGTGCCAGCAGGCCTAGCGGGAGTCAAGATACGCAGTATTTT; CDR3aa: CASRPSGSQDTQYF
v_gene: TRBV12-3/TRBV12-4; abundance: many; d_gene: -; j_gene: TRBJ2-1; CDR3nt: TGTGCCAGCAGTTTAGCGTTCGAATACAATGAGCAGTTCTTC; CDR3aa: CASSLAFEYNEQFF
v_gene: TRBV5-1; abundance: many; d_gene: -; j_gene: TRBJ2-1; CDR3nt: TGCGCCAGCAGCTTCCTGGGTTCGGGGTACTCCTACAATGAGCAGTTCTTC; CDR3aa: CASSFLGSGYSYNEQFF
v_gene: TRBV28; abundance: few; d_gene: -; j_gene: TRBJ2-3; CDR3nt: TGTGCCAGCAGTCCCGGGCTATACCCTAGCACAGATACGCAGTATTTT; CDR3aa: CASSPGLYPSTDTQYF
v_gene: TRBV7-9; abundance: once; d_gene: -; j_gene: TRBJ2-3; CDR3nt: TGTGCCAGCAGCTTAGTTATTAGCGACTTCAGAGATACGCCGTATTTT; CDR3aa: CASSLVISDFRDTPYF
v_gene: TRBV30; abundance: many; d_gene: TRBD1; j_gene: TRBJ1-1; CDR3nt: TGTGCCTCTACTCGGGACAGGGGGCAAACTGAAGCTTTCTTT; CDR3aa: CASTRDRGQTEAFF
v_gene: TRBV6-5; abundance: many; d_gene: TRBD1; j_gene: TRBJ2-7; CDR3nt: TGTGCCAGCTTCGGGACAGGGTTTTCCTACGAGCAGTACTTC; CDR3aa: CASFGTGFSYEQYF
v_gene: TRBV2; abundance: many; d_gene: -; j_gene: TRBJ2-5; CDR3nt: TGTGCCAGCAGTCCGACGACAGGCGGAGAGACCCAGTACTTC; CDR3aa: CASSPTTGGETQYF
v_gene: TRBV11-2; abundance: few; d_gene: -; j_gene: TRBJ2-7; CDR3nt: TGTGCCAGCAGCTTATTTCAAGGGCTATACTACGGGCAGTACTTC; CDR3aa: CASSLFQGLYYGQYF
v_gene: TRBV11-2; abundance: many; d_gene: -; j_gene: TRBJ2-2; CDR3nt: TGTGCCAGCAGCCCTACGCCAAACGCGAACACCGGGGAGCTGTTTTTT; CDR3aa: CASSPTPNANTGELFF
v_gene: TRBV29-1; abundance: few; d_gene: TRBD2; j_gene: TRBJ2-7; CDR3nt: TGCAGCGTTGTGCTAGCGGGAGCATACGAGCAGTACTTC; CDR3aa: CSVVLAGAYEQYF
v_gene: TRBV7-8; abundance: many; d_gene: -; j_gene: TRBJ2-3; CDR3nt: TGTGCCAGCAGCCACGGACTCAGCACAGATACGCAGTATTTT; CDR3aa: CASSHGLSTDTQYF
v_gene: TRBV18; abundance: -; d_gene: -; j_gene: TRBJ2-3; CDR3nt: TGTGCCAGCTCACCACGTACTAGCAAGGGCACAGATACGCAGTATTTT; CDR3aa: CASSPRTSKGTDTQYF
v_gene: TRBV29-1; abundance: many; d_gene: -; j_gene: TRBJ2-7; CDR3nt: TGCAGCGTTGCCCGACAGCTCTACGAGCAGTACTTC; CDR3aa: CSVARQLYEQYF
v_gene: TRBV4-2; abundance: many; d_gene: TRBD2; j_gene: TRBJ2-5; CDR3nt: TGTGCCAGCAGCCAAGGTCTAGCGGATAACCAAGAGACCCAGTACTTC; CDR3aa: CASSQGLADNQETQYF
v_gene: TRBV4-1; abundance: -; d_gene: -; j_gene: TRBJ1-1; CDR3nt: TGCGCCAGCAGCCAAGATCTGGGGGTTATGAACACTGAAGCTTTCTTT; CDR3aa: CASSQDLGVMNTEAFF
v_gene: TRBV5-1; abundance: many; d_gene: TRBD1; j_gene: TRBJ1-1; CDR3nt: TGCGCCAGCAGCCCGGGGACAGGGACCGTTGAAGCTTTCTTT; CDR3aa: CASSPGTGTVEAFF
v_gene: TRBV11-2; abundance: few; d_gene: TRBD1; j_gene: TRBJ2-1; CDR3nt: TGTGCCAGCAGCCCCGGACAGGCGCCTTCCTACAATGAGCAGTTCTTC; CDR3aa: CASSPGQAPSYNEQFF
v_gene: TRBV3-1; abundance: many; d_gene: TRBD2; j_gene: TRBJ2-7; CDR3nt: TGTGCCAGCAGCCCACGGGCTAGCGGGAGGGCCGGGGTCTGGGAGCAGTACTTC; CDR3aa: CASSPRASGRAGVWEQYF
v_gene: TRBV29-1; abundance: many; d_gene: -; j_gene: TRBJ1-1; CDR3nt: TGCAGCGTTGTGGGCAGCGGGAACACTGAAGCTTTCTTT; CDR3aa: CSVVGSGNTEAFF
v_gene: TRBV7-6; abundance: many; d_gene: -; j_gene: TRBJ2-1; CDR3nt: TGTGCCAGCAGCTTATGGGGCAATGGGCAGTTCTTC; CDR3aa: CASSLWGNGQFF
v_gene: TRBV29-1; abundance: many; d_gene: -; j_gene: TRBJ2-3; CDR3nt: TGCAGCGTTTCCCGGTCGAGGGGAGCCACAGATACGCAGTATTTT; CDR3aa: CSVSRSRGATDTQYF
v_gene: TRBV20-1; abundance: -; d_gene: -; j_gene: TRBJ2-7; CDR3nt: TGCAGTGCTGGGGGGGGCGGTCACGAGCAGTACTTC; CDR3aa: CSAGGGGHEQYF
v_gene: TRBV2; abundance: many; d_gene: -; j_gene: TRBJ2-5; CDR3nt: TGTGCCAGCAGTGAAGGTCCTGCGGAGACCCAGTACTTC; CDR3aa: CASSEGPAETQYF
v_gene: TRBV28; abundance: many; d_gene: -; j_gene: TRBJ2-1; CDR3nt: TGTGCCAGCAGTTTAGGAGGGGACCTCTACAATGAGCAGTTCTTC; CDR3aa: CASSLGGDLYNEQFF
v_gene: TRBV9; abundance: -; d_gene: TRBD2; j_gene: TRBJ2-5; CDR3nt: TGTGCCAGCAGCGTAGCGAGCGGGAGGTATCAAGAGACCCAGTACTTC; CDR3aa: CASSVASGRYQETQYF
v_gene: TRBV23-1; abundance: -; d_gene: -; j_gene: TRBJ2-5; CDR3nt: TGCGCCAGCAGTCAATCATCGGGCAGGGAAGGGGTCAACCAAGAGACCCAGTACTTC; CDR3aa: CASSQSSGREGVNQETQYF
v_gene: TRBV20-1; abundance: many; d_gene: TRBD2; j_gene: TRBJ2-7; CDR3nt: TGCAGTGCTAGGACTAGCGGGAGGGCCGGGTACGAGCAGTACTTC; CDR3aa: CSARTSGRAGYEQYF
v_gene: TRBV12-3/TRBV12-4; abundance: many; d_gene: TRBD1; j_gene: TRBJ2-1; CDR3nt: TGTGCCAGCAGGCAAGGGGGCTCCACCTACAATGAGCAGTTCTTC; CDR3aa: CASRQGGSTYNEQFF
v_gene: TRBV28; abundance: few; d_gene: -; j_gene: TRBJ2-7; CDR3nt: TGTGCCAGCAGTTCTGGTATCTCCTACGAGCAGTACTTC; CDR3aa: CASSSGISYEQYF
v_gene: TRBV29-1; abundance: -; d_gene: -; j_gene: TRBJ1-1; CDR3nt: TGCAGCGTTGTGCACACTGGCGCTTTCTTT; CDR3aa: CSVVHTGAFF
v_gene: TRBV28; abundance: few; d_gene: TRBD2; j_gene: TRBJ2-2; CDR3nt: TGTGCCAGCAGCCTAGCGGGAGGTGCCGGGGAGCTGTTTTTT; CDR3aa: CASSLAGGAGELFF
v_gene: TRBV15; abundance: many; d_gene: -; j_gene: TRBJ1-4; CDR3nt: TGTGCCACCGCTGGGACAGAAAAACTGTTTTTT; CDR3aa: CATAGTEKLFF
v_gene: TRBV20-1; abundance: many; d_gene: -; j_gene: TRBJ2-7; CDR3nt: TGCAGTGCTAGAGAGTTGGCCCGGGGGGCAAACTACGAGCAGTACTTC; CDR3aa: CSARELARGANYEQYF
v_gene: TRBV10-2; abundance: many; d_gene: -; j_gene: TRBJ2-5; CDR3nt: TGCGCCAGCAGTGTTCTGGGGTCCCAAGAGACCCAGTACTTC; CDR3aa: CASSVLGSQETQYF
v_gene: TRBV6-5; abundance: -; d_gene: -; j_gene: TRBJ2-7; CDR3nt: TGTGCCAGCAGTTACTCGGGGAGAGACTACGAGCAGTACTTC; CDR3aa: CASSYSGRDYEQYF